The 26 T cell receptor beta chains listed next were all sequenced from one sample in a study of cytomegalovirus exposure and HLA in healthy donors. PCR employed 60 Vbeta and 13 Jbeta primers. Profiled with immunoSEQ multiplex PCR; TCRdb holds only in-frame clones, not every one. The table lists hundreds of thousands of clones, over 65% of them singletons. Sequences were obtained from PBMCs. The receptors derive from a man younger than 35 in good health and CMV-seronegative.

V usage is TRBV28 and J usage is TRBJ2-1; TRBD1 aligns across 7 bases. This CDR3 has 13 residues. CDR1 MDHEN and CDR2 SYDVKM come from the germline V gene. Losses at the gene ends were 7 bases for V and 6 bases for J; bases not matched to a gene: 6. The CDR3 sequence: CASIPGQLNEQFF. In nucleotides, the CDR3 is TGTGCCAGCATTCCGGGACAGCTCAATGAGCAGTTCTTC. The whole variable domain, filled in from reference TRBV28 and TRBJ2-1, reads DVKVTQSSRYLVKRTGEKVFLECVQDMDHENMFWYRQDPGLGLRLIYFSYDVKMKEKGDIPEGYSVSREKKERFSLILESASTNQTSMYLCASIPGQLNEQFFGPGTRLTVL.

J is TRBJ2-1 and V is TRBV6-5; 8 bases are a match to TRBD2. Germline V CDR1 and CDR2: MNHEY, SVGAGI. The CDR3 is 12 amino acids. The V and J ends lost 3 bases and 15 bases, in that order; junction bases with no gene match: 7. The CDR3 sequence is CASSYQAGVLFF. DNA of the CDR3: TGTGCCAGCAGTTATCAAGCGGGAGTACTGTTCTTC.

The V call is TRBV29-1, the J call TRBJ2-3; D possibly corresponds to TRBD1 (5 bases). This CDR3 is built from 15 residues. Germline lookup yields CDR1 SQVTM and CDR2 ANQGSEA. V shed 4 bases and J shed 0 bases, with 14 bases lying between them. The CDR3 loop is CSVARTGLSTDTQYF. The CDR3 DNA sequence: TGCAGCGTTGCCAGAACAGGCCTAAGCACAGATACGCAGTATTTT.

A single count supports this clone. This sequence joins TRBV20-1 and TRBJ1-5; D is unclear. The CDR3 extends over 9 amino acids. Germline CDR1 DFQATT, CDR2 SNEGSKA (reference sequence). Between the trimmed V and J ends, which lost 5 bases and 7 bases, there was a span of 3 bases. CDR3 nucleotides: TGCAGTGCTGGCCAGCCCCAGCATTTT. This sequence encodes CSAGQPQHF.

The V call is TRBV11-3, the J call TRBJ2-3; D remains ambiguous. Trimming cost V 5 bases and J 8 bases, with 14 bases left between them. CDR3 length equals 13 residues. Germline CDR1 is SGHNT and CDR2 is YENEEA. This CDR3 is CASSPSGVGTQYF. Written as DNA, the CDR3 is TGTGCCAGCAGCCCATCCGGAGTTGGTACGCAGTATTTT.

As DNA, the CDR3 is TGTGCCAGCAGAAAAACTTTAGGGGAAAGCTCCTACAATGAGCAGTTCTTC. The encoded protein is CASRKTLGESSYNEQFF. J is TRBJ2-1 and V is TRBV27, with D possibly matching TRBD1 (5 bases). This CDR3 has 17 residues. The V gene's germline CDR1 is MNHEY and CDR2 SMNVEV (reference sequence). The ends were cut back, 6 bases at V and 0 bases at J, with 18 bases in the middle.

This clone came up a few times. This same CDR3 is encoded by further DNA sequences in the sample. The J gene is TRBJ2-6, the V gene TRBV5-1; no definite D call. Germline V gives CDR1 SGHRS, CDR2 YFSETQ. The ends were cut back, 0 bases at V and 2 bases at J, with 6 bases in the middle. This CDR3 region has 15 residues. CDR3 residues: CASSLGGAGANVLTF. CDR3 sequence (DNA): TGCGCCAGCAGCTTGGGAGGAGCTGGGGCCAACGTCCTGACTTTC. Looking up the rest from reference TRBV5-1 and TRBJ2-6 gives the full variable domain: KAGVTQTPRYLIKTRGQQVTLSCSPISGHRSVSWYQQTPGQGLQFLFEYFSETQRNKGNFPGRFSGRQFSNSRSEMNVSTLELGDSALYLCASSLGGAGANVLTFGAGSRLTVL.

This clone was seen more than once but under ten times. The CDR3 loop reads CASRLRGNEQFF. In nucleotides, the CDR3 is TGTGCCAGCAGACTCCGAGGGAATGAGCAGTTCTTC. The chain combines TRBV7-8 with TRBJ2-1, with D tentatively TRBD2 (5 bases). This CDR3 has 12 residues. Germline V gene lookup returns CDR1 SGHVS and CDR2 FQNEAQ. Trimming took 6 bases from V and 7 from J, leaving 10 bases between them.

The genes are TRBV28 and TRBJ1-5; the match to TRBD1 covers 9 bases. This CDR3 spans 17 amino acids. V shed 5 bases, J shed 2 bases, and the junction held 10 bases outside the gene matches. The germline gives CDR1 MDHEN, CDR2 SYDVKM. The CDR3 bases are TGTGCCAGCAGTACCCCGACAGGGGGTAGGGGCAATCAGCCCCAGCATTTT. This codes for CASSTPTGGRGNQPQHF.

The genes are TRBV2 and TRBJ2-5, with 9 bases lining up with TRBD2. The J call may be mistaken, given a closer DNA end match to TRBJ2-7. The CDR3 covers 15 residues. CDR1 SNHLY and CDR2 FYNNEI come from the germline V gene. CDR3 sequence: CASSELPGGRGEQYF. DNA for the CDR3: TGTGCCAGCAGTGAACTTCCTGGCGGGAGGGGCGAGCAGTACTTC.

Here the CDR3 reads CASSRGGVESDTQYF. CDR3 bases: TGTGCCAGTAGTAGGGGGGGAGTCGAATCGGATACGCAGTATTTT. The chain links TRBV19 to TRBJ2-3, with 7 bases matching TRBD2. Germline CDR1 and CDR2: LNHDA and SQIVND (reference sequence). The CDR3 totals 15 residues. V lost 4 bases and J lost 6; bases outside the gene matches: 10.

This sequence joins TRBV11-2 and TRBJ2-7; no firm D call. V was shortened by 0 bases and J by 1 base, with 7 bases between the two germline ends. CDR1 is SGHAT and CDR2 is FQNNGV in the germline V gene. The CDR3 covers 14 residues. The CDR3 DNA is TGTGCCAGCAGCTTAGAAACGGGTTCCTACGAGCAGTACTTC. It codes for CASSLETGSYEQYF. The entire variable domain, with the rest obtained from reference TRBV11-2 and TRBJ2-7, is as follows: EAGVAQSPRYKIIEKRQSVAFWCNPISGHATLYWYQQILGQGPKLLIQFQNNGVVDDSQLPKDRFSAERLKGVDSTLKIQPAKLEDSAVYLCASSLETGSYEQYFGPGTRLTVT.

This rearrangement joins TRBV5-4 to TRBJ2-1, with 11 bases matching TRBD2. J was trimmed by 6 bases and V by 7 bases; bases with no gene match: 9. In germline, CDR1 is SGHNT, CDR2 YYREEE (reference sequence). The CDR3 runs to 15 residues. This CDR3 is CASRFSGGAPNEQFF. The CDR3 DNA reads TGTGCCAGCCGATTTAGCGGGGGGGCGCCCAATGAGCAGTTCTTC.

This chain links TRBV2 with TRBJ2-5, with no clear D. Germline V CDR1 and CDR2: SNHLY, FYNNEI. This CDR3 has 16 amino acids. Trimming pared 2 bases from V and 1 base from J, leaving 14 bases between. Written as DNA, the CDR3 is TGTGCCAGCAGTGAATTATTGGAGATATCCCAAGAGACCCAGTACTTC. Translated: CASSELLEISQETQYF.

This clone was counted between two and nine times. The chain joins TRBV6-4 to TRBJ2-5; D gene uncertain. The CDR3 has 11 residues. The V end was cut by 5 bases, the J end by 4 bases, with 5 bases between. From germline, CDR1 is MRHNA and CDR2 SNTAGT. Here the CDR3 DNA reads TGTGCCAGCAGTTTATTAGAGACCCAGTACTTC. As protein: CASSLLETQYF.

The chain is built from TRBV28 and TRBJ2-1, with TRBD2 matching over 12 bases. J gave up 1 base and V 8 bases, and 6 bases lay outside the gene matches. The CDR3 extends over 16 amino acids. The germline V gene encodes CDR1 MDHEN and CDR2 SYDVKM. In DNA, the CDR3 is TGTGCCAGCGGACAGACTAGCGGGAGTTCCTACAATGAGCAGTTCTTC. It is translated as CASGQTSGSSYNEQFF.

This clone has a single count. The chain employs TRBV29-1 and TRBJ2-3; 9 nucleotides line up with TRBD1. The CDR3 is made up of 14 amino acids. Losses at the gene ends were 4 bases for V and 2 bases for J; bases not matched to a gene: 4. Per the germline V gene, CDR1 is SQVTM and CDR2 is ANQGSEA. For the CDR3, the DNA is TGCAGCGTTGTGACAGGGGGATTCACAGATACGCAGTATTTT. Its translation is CSVVTGGFTDTQYF.

The gene calls are TRBV28 and TRBJ1-4; 12 positions agree with TRBD1. The germline V gene has CDR1 MDHEN and CDR2 SYDVKM. The J segment lost 4 bases and the V segment lost 2 bases, leaving 2 bases of the junction unmatched. This CDR3 has 16 residues. This CDR3 is CASSLGDRGRNEKLFF. CDR3 DNA sequence: TGTGCCAGCAGTTTAGGGGACAGGGGGCGTAATGAAAAACTGTTTTTT. The full variable domain, its missing parts supplied by reference TRBV28 and TRBJ1-4, is DVKVTQSSRYLVKRTGEKVFLECVQDMDHENMFWYRQDPGLGLRLIYFSYDVKMKEKGDIPEGYSVSREKKERFSLILESASTNQTSMYLCASSLGDRGRNEKLFFGSGTQLSVL.

The rearrangement joins TRBV28 to TRBJ1-5, with a weak D call TRBD1 (6 bases). Germline CDR1 is MDHEN and CDR2 is SYDVKM. CDR3 length equals 15 residues. Trimming took 2 bases from V and 2 from J, leaving 10 bases between them. CDR3 sequence (DNA): TGTGCCAGCAGTTTAGCTGGGGGCGGCAATCAGCCCCAGCATTTT. Protein: CASSLAGGGNQPQHF.

V is TRBV6-6 and J is TRBJ1-1; perhaps TRBD1 as D (5 bases). Germline CDR1 reads MNHNY; CDR2 reads SVGAGI (reference sequence). The V end was cut by 0 bases, the J end by 3 bases, with 8 bases between. CDR3 length: 14 amino acids. The CDR3 bases are TGTGCCAGCAGTTACTCCAGGGCGGACACTGAAGCTTTCTTT. Its protein is CASSYSRADTEAFF.

V and J are TRBV15 and TRBJ2-3, with a weak D call TRBD2 (6 bases). Germline values: CDR1 LNHNV, CDR2 YYDKDF (reference sequence). Deletions cut 1 base from V and 1 base from J, with 9 bases between. The CDR3 is 15 residues long. Here the CDR3 reads CATSRGSGRTDTQYF. The CDR3 coding sequence is TGTGCCACCAGCAGAGGAAGCGGGCGCACAGATACGCAGTATTTT.

Only a few counts were recorded for this clone. The chain is built from TRBV19 and TRBJ2-2; possibly TRBD1 for D (5 bases). Germline V gene data show CDR1 as LNHDA and CDR2 as SQIVND (reference sequence). V was clipped by 6 bases and J by 7 bases, with 6 bases between them. This CDR3 has 11 amino acids. The CDR3 bases are TGTGCCAGTAGAGGGGACGGGGAGCTGTTTTTT. Its protein is CASRGDGELFF.

J is TRBJ1-5 and V is TRBV5-8, with D possibly being TRBD1 (6 bases). The CDR3 runs 13 residues. CDR1 is SGHTS, CDR2 YDEGEE, per germline. Trimming took 0 bases from V and 7 from J, leaving 8 bases between them. CDR3 nucleotides: TGTGCCAGCAGCTTGGAACAGGGACAGCCCCAGCATTTT. Translation gives CASSLEQGQPQHF. Using reference TRBV5-8 and TRBJ1-5 for the parts outside the CDR3, the full variable domain is EAGVTQSPTHLIKTRGQQATLRCSPISGHTSVYWYQQALGLGLQFLLWYDEGEERNRGNFPPRFSGRQFPNYSSELNVNALELEDSALYLCASSLEQGQPQHFGDGTRLSIL.

V usage is TRBV6-6 and J usage is TRBJ2-4, with 8 bases aligning to TRBD2. The CDR3 loop spans 12 amino acids. V lost 5 bases and J lost 15; bases outside the gene matches: 9. From germline, CDR1 is MNHNY and CDR2 SVGAGI (reference sequence). CDR3 nucleotide sequence: TGTGCCAGCAGTGTCCCCGGGACTAGGTCGTACTTC. Its protein is CASSVPGTRSYF.

The CDR3 sequence is CASSVMSSGEQFF. As DNA, the CDR3 is TGTGCCAGCAGCGTAATGAGCTCTGGTGAGCAGTTCTTC. This rearrangement joins TRBV9 to TRBJ2-1; D unclear. CDR3 size: 13 residues. Germline CDR1 and CDR2: SGDLS and YYNGEE. V lost 1 base to trimming and J lost 9 bases, with 11 bases between them.

The chain combines TRBV27 with TRBJ2-5; the match to TRBD2 covers 9 bases. This CDR3 is 16 amino acids long. Germline V lookup: CDR1 MNHEY, CDR2 SMNVEV (reference sequence). V lost 2 bases, J lost 4 bases, and 8 bases stayed unmatched. CDR3 bases: TGTGCCAGCAGTTTACGCCCTAGCGGGAAGGGAGAGACCCAGTACTTC. Translating it yields CASSLRPSGKGETQYF.